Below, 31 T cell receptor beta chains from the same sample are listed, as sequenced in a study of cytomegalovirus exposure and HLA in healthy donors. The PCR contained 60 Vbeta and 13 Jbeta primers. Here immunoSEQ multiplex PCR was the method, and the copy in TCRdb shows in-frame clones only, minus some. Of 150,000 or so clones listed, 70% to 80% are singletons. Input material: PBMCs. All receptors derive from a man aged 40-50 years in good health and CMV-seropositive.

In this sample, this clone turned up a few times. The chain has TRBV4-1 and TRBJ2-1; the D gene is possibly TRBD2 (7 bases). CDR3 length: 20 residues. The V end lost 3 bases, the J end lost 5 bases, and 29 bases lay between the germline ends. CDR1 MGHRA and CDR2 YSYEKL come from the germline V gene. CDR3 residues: CASSQGGDTFGSSFDNEQFF. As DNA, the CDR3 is TGCGCCAGCAGCCAGGGGGGGGACACCTTTGGCTCCTCCTTCGACAATGAGCAGTTCTTC.

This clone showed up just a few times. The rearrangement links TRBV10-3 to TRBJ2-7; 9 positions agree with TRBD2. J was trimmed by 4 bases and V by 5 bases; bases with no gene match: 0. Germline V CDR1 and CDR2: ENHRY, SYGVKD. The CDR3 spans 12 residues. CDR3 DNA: TGTGCCATCAGTACTAGCGGGTACGAGCAGTACTTC. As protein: CAISTSGYEQYF.

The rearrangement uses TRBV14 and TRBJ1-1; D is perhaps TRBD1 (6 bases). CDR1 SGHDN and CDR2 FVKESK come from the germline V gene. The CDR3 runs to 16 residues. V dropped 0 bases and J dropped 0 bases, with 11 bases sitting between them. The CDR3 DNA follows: TGTGCCAGCAGCCAAGACGGGGGGGCTATGAACACTGAAGCTTTCTTT. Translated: CASSQDGGAMNTEAFF.

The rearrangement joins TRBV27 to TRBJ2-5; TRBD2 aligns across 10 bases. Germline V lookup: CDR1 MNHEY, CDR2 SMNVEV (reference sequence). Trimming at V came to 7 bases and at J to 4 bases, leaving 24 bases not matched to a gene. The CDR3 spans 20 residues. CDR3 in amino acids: CASTPKEGSGRAAMRETQYF. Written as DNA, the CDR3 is TGTGCCAGCACCCCTAAAGAGGGAAGCGGGAGGGCCGCCATGAGAGAGACCCAGTACTTC.

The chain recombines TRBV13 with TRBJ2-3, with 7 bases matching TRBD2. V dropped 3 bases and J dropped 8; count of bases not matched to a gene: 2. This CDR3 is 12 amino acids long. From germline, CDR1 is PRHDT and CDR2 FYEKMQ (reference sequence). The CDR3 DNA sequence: TGTGCCAGCAGCTTCGGCGGGAGTACGCAGTATTTT. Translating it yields CASSFGGSTQYF.

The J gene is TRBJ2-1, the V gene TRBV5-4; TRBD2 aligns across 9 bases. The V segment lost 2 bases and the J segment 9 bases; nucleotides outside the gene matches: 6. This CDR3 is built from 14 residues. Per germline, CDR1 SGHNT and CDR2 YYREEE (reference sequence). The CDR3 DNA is TGTGCCAGCAGCTTCGGCGGGAGGGCCATTGAGCAGTTCTTC. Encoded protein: CASSFGGRAIEQFF.

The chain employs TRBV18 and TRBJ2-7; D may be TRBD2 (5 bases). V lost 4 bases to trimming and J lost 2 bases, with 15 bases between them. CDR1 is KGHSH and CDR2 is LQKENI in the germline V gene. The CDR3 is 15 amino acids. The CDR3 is CASSRPGLPAYEQYF. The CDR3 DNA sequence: TGTGCCAGCTCACGACCAGGACTCCCCGCCTACGAGCAGTACTTC. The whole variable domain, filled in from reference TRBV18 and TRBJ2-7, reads NAGVMQNPRHLVRRRGQEARLRCSPMKGHSHVYWYRQLPEEGLKFMVYLQKENIIDESGMPKERFSAEFPKEGPSILRIQQVVRGDSAAYFCASSRPGLPAYEQYFGPGTRLTVT.

The CDR3 region has the DNA TGTGCCAGCAGCCTAGGGGGCAGGGCTATCTACGAGCAGTACTTC. It yields the protein CASSLGGRAIYEQYF. V usage is TRBV28 and J usage is TRBJ2-7; 7 positions agree with TRBD1. Germline assignment: CDR1 MDHEN and CDR2 SYDVKM. The V segment lost 6 bases and the J segment 3 bases; nucleotides outside the gene matches: 11. The CDR3 is 15 residues long.

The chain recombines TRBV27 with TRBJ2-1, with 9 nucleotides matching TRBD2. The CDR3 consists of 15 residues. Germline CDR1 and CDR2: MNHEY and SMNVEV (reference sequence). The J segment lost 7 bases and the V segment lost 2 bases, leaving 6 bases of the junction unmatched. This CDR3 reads CASSLTGLARNEQFF. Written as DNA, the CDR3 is TGTGCCAGCAGTTTAACCGGACTAGCGAGGAATGAGCAGTTCTTC.

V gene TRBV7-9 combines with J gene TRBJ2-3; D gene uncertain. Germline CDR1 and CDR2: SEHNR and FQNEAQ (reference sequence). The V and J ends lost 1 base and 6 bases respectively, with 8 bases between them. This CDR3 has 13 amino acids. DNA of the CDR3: TGTGCCAGCAGCTTAGAGCATCTGGATACGCAGTATTTT. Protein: CASSLEHLDTQYF.

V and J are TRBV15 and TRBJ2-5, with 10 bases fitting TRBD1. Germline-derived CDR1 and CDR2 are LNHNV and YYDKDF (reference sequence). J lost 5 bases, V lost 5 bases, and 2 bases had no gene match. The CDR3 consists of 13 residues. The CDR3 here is CATSEDRGETQYF. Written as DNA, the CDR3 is TGTGCCACCAGCGAGGACAGGGGGGAGACCCAGTACTTC.

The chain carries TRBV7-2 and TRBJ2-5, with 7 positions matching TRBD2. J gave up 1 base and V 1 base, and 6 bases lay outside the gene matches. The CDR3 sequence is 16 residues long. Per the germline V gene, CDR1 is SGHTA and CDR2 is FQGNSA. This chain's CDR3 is CASSLGPGGGQETQYF. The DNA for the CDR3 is TGTGCCAGCAGCTTAGGTCCGGGCGGGGGCCAAGAGACCCAGTACTTC.

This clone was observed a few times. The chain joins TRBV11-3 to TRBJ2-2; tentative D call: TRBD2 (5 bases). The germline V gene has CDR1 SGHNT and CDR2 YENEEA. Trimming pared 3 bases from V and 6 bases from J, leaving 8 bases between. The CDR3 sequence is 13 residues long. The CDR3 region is CASSLEAPGELFF. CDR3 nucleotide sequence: TGTGCCAGCAGCTTGGAGGCCCCCGGGGAGCTGTTTTTT.

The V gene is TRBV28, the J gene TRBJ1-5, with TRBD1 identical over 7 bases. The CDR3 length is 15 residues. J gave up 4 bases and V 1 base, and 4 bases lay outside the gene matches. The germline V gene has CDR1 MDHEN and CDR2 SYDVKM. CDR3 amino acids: CASSLSGQPNQPQHF. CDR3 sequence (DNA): TGTGCCAGCAGTTTATCGGGACAGCCAAATCAGCCCCAGCATTTT.

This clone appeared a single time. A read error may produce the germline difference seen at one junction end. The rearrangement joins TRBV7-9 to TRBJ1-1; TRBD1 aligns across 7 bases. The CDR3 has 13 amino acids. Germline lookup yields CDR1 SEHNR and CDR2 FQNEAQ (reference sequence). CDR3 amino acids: CSSSFSGGTEAFF. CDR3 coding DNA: TGTTCCAGCAGCTTTTCAGGGGGCACTGAAGCTTTCTTT. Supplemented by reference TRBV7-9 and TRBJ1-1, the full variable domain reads DTGVSQNPRHKITKRGQNVTFRCDPISEHNRLYWYRQTLGQGPEFLTYFQNEAQLEKSRLLSDRFSAERPKGSFSTLEIQRTEQGDSAMYLCSSSFSGGTEAFFGQGTRLTVV.

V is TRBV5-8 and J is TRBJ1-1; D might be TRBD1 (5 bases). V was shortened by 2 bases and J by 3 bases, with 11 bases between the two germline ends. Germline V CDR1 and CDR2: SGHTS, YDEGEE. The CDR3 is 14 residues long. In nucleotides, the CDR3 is TGTGCCAGCAGCTTTCGACAGAGAGACACTGAAGCTTTCTTT. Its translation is CASSFRQRDTEAFF.

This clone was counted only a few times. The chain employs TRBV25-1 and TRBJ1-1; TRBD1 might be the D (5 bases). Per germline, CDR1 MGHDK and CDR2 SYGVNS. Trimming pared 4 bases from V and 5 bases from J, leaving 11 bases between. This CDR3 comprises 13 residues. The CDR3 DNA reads TGTGCCAGCAGTGGTCAGGGATTGACTGAAGCTTTCTTT. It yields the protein CASSGQGLTEAFF.

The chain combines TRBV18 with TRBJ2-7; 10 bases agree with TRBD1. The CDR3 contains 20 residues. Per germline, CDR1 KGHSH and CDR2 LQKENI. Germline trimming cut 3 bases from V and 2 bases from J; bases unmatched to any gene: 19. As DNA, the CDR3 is TGTGCCAGCTCACCTTTTCCCGGGACAGGGGAGAGATTGATACCCTACGAGCAGTACTTC. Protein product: CASSPFPGTGERLIPYEQYF.

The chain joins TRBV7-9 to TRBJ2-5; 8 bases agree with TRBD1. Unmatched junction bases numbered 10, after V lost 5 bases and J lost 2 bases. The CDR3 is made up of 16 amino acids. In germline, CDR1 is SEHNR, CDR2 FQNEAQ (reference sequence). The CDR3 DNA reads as TGTGCCAGCAGCCCACACTGGACAGGGTGGCAAGAGACCCAGTACTTC. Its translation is CASSPHWTGWQETQYF.

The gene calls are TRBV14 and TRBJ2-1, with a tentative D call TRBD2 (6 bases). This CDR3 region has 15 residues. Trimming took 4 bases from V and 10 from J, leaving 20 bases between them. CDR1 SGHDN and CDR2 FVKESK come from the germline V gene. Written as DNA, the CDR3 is TGTGCCAGCAGCCTTCCGGGAGCGTATACCATCGAGCAGTTCTTC. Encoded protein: CASSLPGAYTIEQFF.

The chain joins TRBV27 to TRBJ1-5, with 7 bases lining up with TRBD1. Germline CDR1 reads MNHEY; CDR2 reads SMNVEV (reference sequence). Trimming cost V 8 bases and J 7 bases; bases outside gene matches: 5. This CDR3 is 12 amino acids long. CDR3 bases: TGTGCCAGCGGAAGGGGGCGCCAGCCCCAGCATTTT. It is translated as CASGRGRQPQHF.

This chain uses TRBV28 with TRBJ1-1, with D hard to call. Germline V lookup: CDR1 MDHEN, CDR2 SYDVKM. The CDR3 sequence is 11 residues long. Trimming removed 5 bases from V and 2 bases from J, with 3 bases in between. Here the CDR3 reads CASSPNTEAFF. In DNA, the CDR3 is TGTGCCAGCAGTCCAAACACTGAAGCTTTCTTT.

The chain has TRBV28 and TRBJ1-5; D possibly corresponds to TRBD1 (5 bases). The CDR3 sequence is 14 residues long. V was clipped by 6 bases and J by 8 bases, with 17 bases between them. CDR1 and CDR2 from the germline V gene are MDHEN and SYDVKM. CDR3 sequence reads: CASSPGHSWEPQHF. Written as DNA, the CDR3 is TGTGCCAGCAGCCCTGGACATAGTTGGGAGCCCCAGCATTTT.

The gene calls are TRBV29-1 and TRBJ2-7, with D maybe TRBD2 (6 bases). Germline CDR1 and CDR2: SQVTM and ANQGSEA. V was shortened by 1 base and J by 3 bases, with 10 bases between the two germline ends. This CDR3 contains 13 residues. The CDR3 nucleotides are TGCAGCGTTGAAGGTGTAGCGGACTACGAGCAGTACTTC. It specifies CSVEGVADYEQYF.

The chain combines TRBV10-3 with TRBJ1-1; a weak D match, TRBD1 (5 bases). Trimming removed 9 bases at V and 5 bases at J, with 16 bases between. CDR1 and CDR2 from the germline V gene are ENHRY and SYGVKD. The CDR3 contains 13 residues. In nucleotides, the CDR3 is TGTGCCATTAGAGGCCGGGGGGATACTGAAGCTTTCTTT. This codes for CAIRGRGDTEAFF.

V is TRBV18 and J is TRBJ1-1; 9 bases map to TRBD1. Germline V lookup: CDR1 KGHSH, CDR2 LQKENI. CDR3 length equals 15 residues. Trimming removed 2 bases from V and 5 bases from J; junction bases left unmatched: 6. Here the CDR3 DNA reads TGTGCCAGCTCACCAAGGACAGGGGAAGGAACTGAAGCTTTCTTT. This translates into CASSPRTGEGTEAFF.

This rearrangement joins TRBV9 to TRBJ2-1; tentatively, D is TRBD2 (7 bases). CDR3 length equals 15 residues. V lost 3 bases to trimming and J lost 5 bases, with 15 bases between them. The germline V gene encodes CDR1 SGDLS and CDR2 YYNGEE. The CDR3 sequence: CASSGRGEGHNEQFF. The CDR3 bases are TGTGCCAGCAGCGGGAGGGGGGAGGGCCACAATGAGCAGTTCTTC.

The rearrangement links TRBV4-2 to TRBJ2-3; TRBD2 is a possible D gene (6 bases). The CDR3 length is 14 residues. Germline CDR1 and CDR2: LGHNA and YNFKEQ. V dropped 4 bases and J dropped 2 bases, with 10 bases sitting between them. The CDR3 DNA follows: TGTGCCAGCAGCCGGGGGGAGTTCACAGATACGCAGTATTTT. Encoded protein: CASSRGEFTDTQYF.

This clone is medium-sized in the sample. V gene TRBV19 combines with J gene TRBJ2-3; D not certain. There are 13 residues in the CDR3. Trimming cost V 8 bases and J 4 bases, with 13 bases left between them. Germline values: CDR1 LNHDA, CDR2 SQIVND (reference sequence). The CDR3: CASSPFTADTQYF. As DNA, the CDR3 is TGTGCCAGTTCCCCTTTTACAGCAGATACGCAGTATTTT. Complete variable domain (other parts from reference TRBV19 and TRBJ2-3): DGGITQSPKYLFRKEGQNVTLSCEQNLNHDAMYWYRQDPGQGLRLIYYSQIVNDFQKGDIAEGYSVSREKKESFPLTVTSAQKNPTAFYLCASSPFTADTQYFGPGTRLTVL.

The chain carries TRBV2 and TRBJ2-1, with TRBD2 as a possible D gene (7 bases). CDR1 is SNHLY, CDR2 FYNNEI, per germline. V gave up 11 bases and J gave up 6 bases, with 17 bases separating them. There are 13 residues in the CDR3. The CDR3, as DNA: TGTGCCGGGCCCCAGGGAGGGGGCAATGAGCAGTTCTTC. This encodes CAGPQGGGNEQFF.

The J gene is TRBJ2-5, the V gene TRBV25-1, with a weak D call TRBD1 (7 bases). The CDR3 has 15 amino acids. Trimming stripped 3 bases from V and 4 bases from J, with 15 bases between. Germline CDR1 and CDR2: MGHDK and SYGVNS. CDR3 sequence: CASSDSGGLTETQYF. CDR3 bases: TGTGCCAGCAGTGATTCAGGGGGGCTGACAGAGACCCAGTACTTC.